This TCR beta chain stems from a study of cytomegalovirus exposure and HLA in healthy donors. Study background: An earlier analysis found 95 million to 140 million unique TCR beta sequences from around 180 million T cells.

Donors showed nominal health when sampled, although they likely had unrecorded immune exposures. PCR used 60 Vbeta primers and 13 Jbeta primers. TCRdb's table, derived via immunoSEQ multiplex PCR, lists solely in-frame clones and lacks some. The table lists roughly 100,000 clones, around 10% of them singletons. Study conclusions and caveats: There were around 160 TCR beta chains listed as cytomegalovirus-associated. Earlier results showed most TCR beta V segments being productive about 87% or about 30% of the time.

This clone has just a few counts. As yet, its antigen is unknown. Germline V lookup: CDR1 SGHRS, CDR2 YFSETQ. CDR3 length equals 12 residues. V lost 3 bases, J lost 3 bases, and 7 bases lay in between. The specimen was PBMCs. The genes are TRBV5-1 and TRBJ2-7, with a possible D match to TRBD2 (6 bases). This receptor was taken from a middle-aged man in good health and CMV-seropositive. For the CDR3, the DNA is TGCGCCAGCAGCTCAGCGGGCTACGAGCAGTACTTC. Encoded protein: CASSSAGYEQYF.